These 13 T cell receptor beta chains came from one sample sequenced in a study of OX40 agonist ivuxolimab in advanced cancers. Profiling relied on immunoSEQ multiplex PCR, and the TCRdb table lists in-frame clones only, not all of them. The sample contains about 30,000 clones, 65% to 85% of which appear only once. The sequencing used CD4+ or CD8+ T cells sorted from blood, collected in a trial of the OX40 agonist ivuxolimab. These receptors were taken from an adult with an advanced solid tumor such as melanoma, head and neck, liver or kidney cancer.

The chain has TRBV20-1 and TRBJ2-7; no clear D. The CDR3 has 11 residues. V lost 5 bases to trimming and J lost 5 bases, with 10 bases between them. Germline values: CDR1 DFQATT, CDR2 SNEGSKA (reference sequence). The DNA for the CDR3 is TGCAGTGCTTTTTATGGGGACGAGCAGTACTTC. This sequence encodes CSAFYGDEQYF.

DNA of the CDR3: TGCGCCAGCAGCTCTAGCGGGGGGGTCCGATCTAGCACAGATACGCAGTATTTT. This sequence encodes CASSSSGGVRSSTDTQYF. V is TRBV5-1 and J is TRBJ2-3; 12 bases map to TRBD2. This CDR3 comprises 18 residues. Looked up from germline, CDR1 is SGHRS and CDR2 is YFSETQ. The ends lost 3 bases at V and 0 bases at J; junction bases unmatched: 8.

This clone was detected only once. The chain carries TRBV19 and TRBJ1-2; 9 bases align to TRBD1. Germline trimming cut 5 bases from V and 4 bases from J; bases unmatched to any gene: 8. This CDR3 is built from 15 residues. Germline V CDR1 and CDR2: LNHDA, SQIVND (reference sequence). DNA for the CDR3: TGTGCCAGTAGTGTACCGAGGACAGGGGTCTATGGCTACACCTTC. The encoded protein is CASSVPRTGVYGYTF.

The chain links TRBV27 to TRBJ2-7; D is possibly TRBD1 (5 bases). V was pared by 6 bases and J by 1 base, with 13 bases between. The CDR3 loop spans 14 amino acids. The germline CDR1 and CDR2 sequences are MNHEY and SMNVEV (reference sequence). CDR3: CASSPMTVSYEQYF. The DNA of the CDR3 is TGTGCCAGCAGCCCCATGACAGTGTCCTACGAGCAGTACTTC.

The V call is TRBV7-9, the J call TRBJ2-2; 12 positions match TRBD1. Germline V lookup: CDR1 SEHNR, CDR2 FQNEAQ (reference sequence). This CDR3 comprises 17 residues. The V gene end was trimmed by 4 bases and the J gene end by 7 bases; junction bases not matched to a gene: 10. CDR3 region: CASSSPGQGADLGELFF. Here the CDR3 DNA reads TGTGCCAGCAGCTCACCGGGACAGGGGGCGGATCTCGGGGAGCTGTTTTTT.

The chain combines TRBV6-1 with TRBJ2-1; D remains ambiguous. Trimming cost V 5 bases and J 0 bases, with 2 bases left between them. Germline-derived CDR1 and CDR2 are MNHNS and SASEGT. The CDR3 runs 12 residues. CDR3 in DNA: TGTGCCAGCAGTCTCTCCTACAATGAGCAGTTCTTC. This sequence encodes CASSLSYNEQFF.

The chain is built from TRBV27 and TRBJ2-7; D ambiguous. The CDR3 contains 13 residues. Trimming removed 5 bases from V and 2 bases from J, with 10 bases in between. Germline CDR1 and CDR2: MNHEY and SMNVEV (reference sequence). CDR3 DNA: TGTGCCAGCAGTGGCCCAGGTACCTACGAGCAGTACTTC. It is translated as CASSGPGTYEQYF.

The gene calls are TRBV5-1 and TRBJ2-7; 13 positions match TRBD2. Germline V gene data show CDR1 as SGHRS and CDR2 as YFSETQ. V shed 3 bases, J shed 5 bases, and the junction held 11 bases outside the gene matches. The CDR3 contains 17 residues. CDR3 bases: TGCGCCAGCAGCTCCCTAACTAGCGGGGGGGCTCTCCACGAGCAGTACTTC. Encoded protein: CASSSLTSGGALHEQYF.

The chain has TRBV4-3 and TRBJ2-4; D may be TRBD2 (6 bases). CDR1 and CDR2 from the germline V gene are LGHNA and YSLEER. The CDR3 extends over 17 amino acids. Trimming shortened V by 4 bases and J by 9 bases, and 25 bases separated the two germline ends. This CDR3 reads CASSPGTGLHAIGIQYF. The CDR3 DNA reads TGCGCCAGCAGCCCGGGGACGGGACTCCATGCTATCGGCATTCAGTACTTC.

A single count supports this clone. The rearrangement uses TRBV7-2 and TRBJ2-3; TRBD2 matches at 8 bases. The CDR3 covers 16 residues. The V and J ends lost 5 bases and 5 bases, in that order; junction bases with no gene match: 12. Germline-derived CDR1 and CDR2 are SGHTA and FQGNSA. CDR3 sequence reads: CASSPLGGGPGDTQYF. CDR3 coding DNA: TGTGCCAGCAGCCCTCTCGGCGGGGGGCCGGGAGATACGCAGTATTTT. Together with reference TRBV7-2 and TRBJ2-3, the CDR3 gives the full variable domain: GAGVSQSPSNKVTEKGKDVELRCDPISGHTALYWYRQSLGQGLEFLIYFQGNSAPDKSGLPSDRFSAERTGGSVSTLTIQRTQQEDSAVYLCASSPLGGGPGDTQYFGPGTRLTVL.

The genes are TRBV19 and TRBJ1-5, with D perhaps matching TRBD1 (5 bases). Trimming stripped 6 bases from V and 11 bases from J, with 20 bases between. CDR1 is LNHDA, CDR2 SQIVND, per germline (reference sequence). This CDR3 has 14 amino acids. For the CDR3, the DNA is TGTGCCAGTAGAACGGGACCCGAATCGAGGACCCAGCATTTT. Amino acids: CASRTGPESRTQHF.

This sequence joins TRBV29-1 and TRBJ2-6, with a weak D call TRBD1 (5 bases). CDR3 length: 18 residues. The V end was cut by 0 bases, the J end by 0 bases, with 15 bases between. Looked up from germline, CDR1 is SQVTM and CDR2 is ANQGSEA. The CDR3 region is CSVEEWGEKTSGANVLTF. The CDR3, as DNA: TGCAGCGTTGAAGAATGGGGCGAGAAGACCTCTGGGGCCAACGTCCTGACTTTC.

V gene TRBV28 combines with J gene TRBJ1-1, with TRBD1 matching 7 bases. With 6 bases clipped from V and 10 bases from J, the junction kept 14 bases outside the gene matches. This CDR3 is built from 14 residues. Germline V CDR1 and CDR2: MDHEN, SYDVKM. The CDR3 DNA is TGTGCCAGCAGCAACAGGGGTATAGGGGGGGGAGCTTTCTTT. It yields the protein CASSNRGIGGGAFF.